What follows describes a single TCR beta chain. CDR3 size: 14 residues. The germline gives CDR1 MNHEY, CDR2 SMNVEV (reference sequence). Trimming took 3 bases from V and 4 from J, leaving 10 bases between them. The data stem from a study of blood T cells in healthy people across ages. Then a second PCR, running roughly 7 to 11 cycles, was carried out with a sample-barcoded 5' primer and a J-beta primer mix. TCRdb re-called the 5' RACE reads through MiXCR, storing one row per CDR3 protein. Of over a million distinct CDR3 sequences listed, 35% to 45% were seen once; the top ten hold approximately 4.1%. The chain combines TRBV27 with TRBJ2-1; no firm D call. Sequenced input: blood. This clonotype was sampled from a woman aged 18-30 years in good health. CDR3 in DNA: TGTGCCAGCAGTTTTAGGCCTTATTACAATGAGCAGTTCTTC. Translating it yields CASSFRPYYNEQFF.